This TCR beta chain is from a study of T-cell reconstitution after alpha-beta-depleted transplantation in children. This CDR3 contains 15 residues. V dropped 2 bases and J dropped 5 bases, with 16 bases sitting between them. Per the germline V gene, CDR1 is SGHVS and CDR2 is FQNEAQ. Unique molecular identifiers tagged the TCRbeta library. TCRdb fed the PCR reads into MiXCR, producing one record per CDR3 protein. The repertoire has about 540,000 distinct CDR3 sequences, 15% to 20% of them found once; the top ten carry 3.3%. Sequencing used PBMCs from the stem cell graft donor, obtained from the stem cell graft. The genes are TRBV7-8 and TRBJ2-7; D tentatively fits TRBD1 or TRBD2 (5 bases each). This TCR derives from a human donor who donated a stem cell graft to a child with acute lymphoblastic leukemia. In DNA form, the CDR3 reads TGTGCCAGCAGCTTATTCGGGACCATGGGCGACGAGCAGTACTTC. It encodes CASSLFGTMGDEQYF. Full variable domain (remainder filled in from reference TRBV7-8 and TRBJ2-7): GAGVSQSPRYKVAKRGQDVALRCDPISGHVSLFWYQQALGQGPEFLTYFQNEAQLDKSGLPSDRFFAERPEGSVSTLKIQRTQQEDSAVYLCASSLFGTMGDEQYFGPGTRLTVT.